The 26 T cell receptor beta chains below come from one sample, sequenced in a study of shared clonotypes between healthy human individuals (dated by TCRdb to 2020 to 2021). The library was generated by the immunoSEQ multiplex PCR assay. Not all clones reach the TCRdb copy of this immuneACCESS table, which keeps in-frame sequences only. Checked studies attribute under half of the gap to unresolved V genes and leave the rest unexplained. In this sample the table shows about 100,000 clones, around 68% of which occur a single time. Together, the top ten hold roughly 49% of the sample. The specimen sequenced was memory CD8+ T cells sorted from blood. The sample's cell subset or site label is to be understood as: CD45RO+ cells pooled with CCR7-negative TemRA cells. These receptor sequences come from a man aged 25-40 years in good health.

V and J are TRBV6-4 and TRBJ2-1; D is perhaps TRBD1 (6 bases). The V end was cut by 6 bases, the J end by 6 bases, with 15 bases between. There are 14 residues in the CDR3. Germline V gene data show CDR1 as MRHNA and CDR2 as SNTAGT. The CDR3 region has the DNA TGTGCCAGCAGCCCAGGGGTTGGAGGCAATGAGCAGTTCTTC. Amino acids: CASSPGVGGNEQFF.

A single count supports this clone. CDR3 sequence reads: CASRGRNYGYTF. The CDR3 DNA follows: TGTGCCAGCAGGGGACGGAACTATGGCTACACCTTC. The chain couples TRBV6-6 to TRBJ1-2; D is perhaps TRBD1 (5 bases). Per the germline V gene, CDR1 is MNHNY and CDR2 is SVGAGI (reference sequence). This CDR3 is built from 12 residues. The V end lost 6 bases, the J end lost 2 bases, and 7 bases lay between the germline ends.

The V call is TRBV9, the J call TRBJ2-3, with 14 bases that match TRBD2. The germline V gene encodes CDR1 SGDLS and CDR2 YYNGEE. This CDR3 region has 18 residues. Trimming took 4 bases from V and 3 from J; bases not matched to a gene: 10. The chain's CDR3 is CASSPRLAGGPHTDTQYF. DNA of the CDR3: TGTGCCAGCAGCCCCCGACTAGCGGGAGGGCCTCATACAGATACGCAGTATTTT.

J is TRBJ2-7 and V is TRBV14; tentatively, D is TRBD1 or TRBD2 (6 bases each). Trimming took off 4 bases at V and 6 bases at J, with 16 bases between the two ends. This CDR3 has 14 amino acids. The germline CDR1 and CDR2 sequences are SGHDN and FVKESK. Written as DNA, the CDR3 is TGTGCCAGCAGCCCAAACAGGGAGGCACGCGAGCAGTACTTC. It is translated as CASSPNREAREQYF.

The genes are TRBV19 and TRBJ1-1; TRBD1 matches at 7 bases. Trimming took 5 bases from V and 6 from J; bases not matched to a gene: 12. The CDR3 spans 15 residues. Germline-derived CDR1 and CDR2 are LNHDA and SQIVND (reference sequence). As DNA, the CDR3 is TGTGCCAGTAGTGGGTTTCGGCAGGGGGGTCCTGAAGCTTTCTTT. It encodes CASSGFRQGGPEAFF.

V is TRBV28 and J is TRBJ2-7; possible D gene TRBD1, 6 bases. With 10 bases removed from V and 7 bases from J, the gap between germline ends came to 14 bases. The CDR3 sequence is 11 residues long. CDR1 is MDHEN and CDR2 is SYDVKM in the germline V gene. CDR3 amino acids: CATERQGEQYF. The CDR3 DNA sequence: TGTGCCACCGAAAGGCAGGGGGAGCAGTACTTC.

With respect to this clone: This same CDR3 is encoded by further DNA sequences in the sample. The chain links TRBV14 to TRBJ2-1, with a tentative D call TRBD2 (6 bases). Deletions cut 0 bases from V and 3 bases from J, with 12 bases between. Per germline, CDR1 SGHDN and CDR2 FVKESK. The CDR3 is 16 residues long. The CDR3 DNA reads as TGTGCCAGCAGCCAAGAATCCCAGGGACTCTACAATGAGCAGTTCTTC. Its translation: CASSQESQGLYNEQFF.

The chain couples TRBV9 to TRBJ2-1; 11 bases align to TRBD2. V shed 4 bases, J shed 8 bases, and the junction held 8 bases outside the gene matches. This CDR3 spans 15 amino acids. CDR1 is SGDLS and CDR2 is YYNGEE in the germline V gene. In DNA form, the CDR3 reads TGTGCCAGCAGCATTACTAGCGGGAGCTTGTATGAGCAGTTCTTC. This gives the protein CASSITSGSLYEQFF.

The CDR3 DNA sequence: TGTGCCAGCAGCCAGGCGACTAGCGGGAGCGGAGCCAATGAGCAGTTCTTC. The encoded protein is CASSQATSGSGANEQFF. The chain uses TRBV7-9 and TRBJ2-1, with 12 bases fitting TRBD2. CDR1 is SEHNR and CDR2 is FQNEAQ in the germline V gene (reference sequence). The CDR3 has 17 amino acids. The trim removed 5 bases at V and 6 bases at J, leaving 11 bases unmatched.

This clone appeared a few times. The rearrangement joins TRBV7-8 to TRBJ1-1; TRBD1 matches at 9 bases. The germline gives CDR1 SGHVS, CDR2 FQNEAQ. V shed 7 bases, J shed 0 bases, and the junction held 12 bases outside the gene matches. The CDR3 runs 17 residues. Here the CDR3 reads CASTLAGQGFVNTEAFF. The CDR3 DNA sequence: TGTGCCAGCACTCTAGCCGGACAGGGGTTTGTGAACACTGAAGCTTTCTTT.

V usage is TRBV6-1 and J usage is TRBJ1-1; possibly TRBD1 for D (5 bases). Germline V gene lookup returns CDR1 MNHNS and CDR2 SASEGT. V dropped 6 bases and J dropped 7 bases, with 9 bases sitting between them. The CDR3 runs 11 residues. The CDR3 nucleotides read TGTGCCAGCAGGAGGGGAAGTGAAGCTTTCTTT. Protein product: CASRRGSEAFF.

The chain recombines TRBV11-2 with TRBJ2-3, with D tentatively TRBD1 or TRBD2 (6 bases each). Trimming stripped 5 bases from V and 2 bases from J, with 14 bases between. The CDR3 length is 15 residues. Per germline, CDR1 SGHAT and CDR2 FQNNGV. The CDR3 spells CASSALRGVTDTQYF. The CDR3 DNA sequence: TGTGCCAGCAGCGCCCTAAGGGGGGTCACAGATACGCAGTATTTT.

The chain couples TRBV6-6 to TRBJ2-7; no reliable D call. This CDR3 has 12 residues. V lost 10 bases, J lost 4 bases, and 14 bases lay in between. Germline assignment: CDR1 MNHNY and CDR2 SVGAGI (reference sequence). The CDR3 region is CATRAENYEQYF. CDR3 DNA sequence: TGTGCCACCCGGGCAGAGAATTACGAGCAGTACTTC.

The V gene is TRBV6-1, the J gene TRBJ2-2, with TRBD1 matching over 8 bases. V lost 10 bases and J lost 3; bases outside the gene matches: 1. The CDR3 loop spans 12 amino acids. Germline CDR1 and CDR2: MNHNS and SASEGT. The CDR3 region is CANRGDTGELFF. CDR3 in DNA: TGTGCCAACAGGGGGGACACCGGGGAGCTGTTTTTT.

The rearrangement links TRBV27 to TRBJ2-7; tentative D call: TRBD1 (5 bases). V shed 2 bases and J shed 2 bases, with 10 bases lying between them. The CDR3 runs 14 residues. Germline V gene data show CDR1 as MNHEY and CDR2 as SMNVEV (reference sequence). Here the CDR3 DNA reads TGTGCCAGCAGTTTACGGACACCACCCTACGAGCAGTACTTC. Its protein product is CASSLRTPPYEQYF.

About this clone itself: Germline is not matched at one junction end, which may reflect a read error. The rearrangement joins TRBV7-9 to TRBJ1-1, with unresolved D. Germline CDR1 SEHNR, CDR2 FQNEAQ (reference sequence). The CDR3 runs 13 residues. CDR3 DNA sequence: TGTGCTAGCAGCTTAGCGGAAGGGACTGAAGCTTTCTTT. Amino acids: CASSLAEGTEAFF.

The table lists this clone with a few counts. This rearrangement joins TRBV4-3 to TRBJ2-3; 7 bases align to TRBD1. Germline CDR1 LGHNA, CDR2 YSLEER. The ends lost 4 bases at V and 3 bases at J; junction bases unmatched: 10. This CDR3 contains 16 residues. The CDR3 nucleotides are TGCGCCAGCAGCCGGGGCCGGGACAGATCGACAGATACGCAGTATTTT. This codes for CASSRGRDRSTDTQYF.

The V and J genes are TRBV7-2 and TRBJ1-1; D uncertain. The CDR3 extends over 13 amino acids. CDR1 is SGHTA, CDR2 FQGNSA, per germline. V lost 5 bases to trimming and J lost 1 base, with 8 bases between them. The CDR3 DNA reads TGTGCCAGCAGCGAACAGCCGAACACTGAAGCTTTCTTT. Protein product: CASSEQPNTEAFF.

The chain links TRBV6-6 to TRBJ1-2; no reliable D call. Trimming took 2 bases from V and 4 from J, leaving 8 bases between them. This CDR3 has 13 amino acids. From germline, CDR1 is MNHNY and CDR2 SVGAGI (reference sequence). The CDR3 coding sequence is TGTGCCAGCAGTTACGAGAGATTCTATGGCTACACCTTC. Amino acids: CASSYERFYGYTF.

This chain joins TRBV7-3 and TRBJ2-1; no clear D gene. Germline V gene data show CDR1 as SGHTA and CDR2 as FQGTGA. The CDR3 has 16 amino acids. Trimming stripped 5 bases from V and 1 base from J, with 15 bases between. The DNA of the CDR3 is TGTGCCAGCAGCCCCCAGCAGGCCGTTTCCTACAATGAGCAGTTCTTC. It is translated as CASSPQQAVSYNEQFF.

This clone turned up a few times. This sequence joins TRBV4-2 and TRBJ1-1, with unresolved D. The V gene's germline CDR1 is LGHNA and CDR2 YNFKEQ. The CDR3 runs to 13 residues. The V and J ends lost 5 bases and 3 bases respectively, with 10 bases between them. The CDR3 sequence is CASSGNSYTEAFF. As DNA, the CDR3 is TGTGCCAGCAGCGGTAATAGCTACACTGAAGCTTTCTTT.

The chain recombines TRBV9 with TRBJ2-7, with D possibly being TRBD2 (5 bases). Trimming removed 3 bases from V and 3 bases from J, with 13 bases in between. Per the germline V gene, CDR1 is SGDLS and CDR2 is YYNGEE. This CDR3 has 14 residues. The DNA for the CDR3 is TGTGCCAGCAGCGCGCCGGGGAATTACTACGAGCAGTACTTC. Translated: CASSAPGNYYEQYF.

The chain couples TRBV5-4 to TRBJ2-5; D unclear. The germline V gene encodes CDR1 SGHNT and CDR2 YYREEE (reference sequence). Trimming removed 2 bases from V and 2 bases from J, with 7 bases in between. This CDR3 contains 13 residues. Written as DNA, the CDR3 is TGTGCCAGCAGCTTTTACGGACAAGAGACCCAGTACTTC. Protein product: CASSFYGQETQYF.

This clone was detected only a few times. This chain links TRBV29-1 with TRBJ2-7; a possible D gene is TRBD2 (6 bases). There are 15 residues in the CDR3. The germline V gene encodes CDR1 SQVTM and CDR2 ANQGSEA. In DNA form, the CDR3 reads TGCAGTGTGAAGTCTAGCGACTTTGAATCGGGCGAGCAGTACTTC. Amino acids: CSVKSSDFESGEQYF.

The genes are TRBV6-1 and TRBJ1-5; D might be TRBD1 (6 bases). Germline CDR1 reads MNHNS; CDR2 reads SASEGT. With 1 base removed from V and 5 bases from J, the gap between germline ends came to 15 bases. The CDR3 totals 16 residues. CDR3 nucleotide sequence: TGTGCCAGCAGTGAAGGGGTGGGGGCAGGCTATCAGCCCCAGCATTTT. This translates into CASSEGVGAGYQPQHF.

CDR3 sequence: CASSLNGRGYNEQFF. The CDR3 DNA reads TGCGCCAGCAGCTTGAACGGGCGCGGTTACAATGAGCAGTTCTTC. The chain is built from TRBV5-1 and TRBJ2-1; D remains ambiguous. CDR1 and CDR2 (germline): SGHRS, YFSETQ. With 1 base removed from V and 4 bases from J, the gap between germline ends came to 12 bases. This CDR3 has 15 residues.